This T cell receptor (beta chain) was documented in a study of T-cell memory formation after mild COVID-19. The study's findings and limits: Later expanders leaned CD4+, whereas day 15 to 85 contracting clones were balanced CD4/CD8. The main location of contracting CD4+ clones was CM and EM, and that of contracting CD8+ clones was EMRA.

Germline CDR1 is DFQATT and CDR2 is SNEGSKA (reference sequence). Trimming removed 0 bases from V and 0 bases from J, with 8 bases in between. The CDR3 runs 15 residues. With regard to this clonotype: The antigen is unknown.

TCR alpha and TCR beta cDNA libraries carrying sample barcodes and UMIs were produced by 5'RACE using constant-segment primers. TCRdb redid the calling of the 5' RACE reads with MiXCR, one entry per CDR3 protein. The sample has approximately 340,000 distinct CDR3 sequences, 10% to 15% seen once. The J gene is TRBJ1-4, the V gene TRBV20-1; D remains unclear. What was sequenced was PBMCs or a T cell subset sorted from them (not recorded which). The receptor's source is a man between 18 and 29 years old who had mild COVID-19 (a few samples of this study predate the infection). Cell type and time point are not known. CDR3 sequence: CSARDVGTTNEKLFF. CDR3 nucleotides: TGCAGTGCTAGAGATGTGGGGACAACTAATGAAAAACTGTTTTTT.